This entry is about one TCR beta chain. This entry belongs to a study of blood T cell repertoires in COVID-19. Whole-study context: Italy, Spain and the United States were the sources of the convalescent and acute COVID-19 samples. The cDNA or gDNA used as material had been derived from T cells, B-cell-depleted T cells, or PBMCs.

Per the study methods: Amplification of reference gene primers provided the estimated nucleated cell counts. TCRdb's table, derived via immunoSEQ multiplex PCR, lists solely in-frame clones and lacks some. V, J and clone size are taken as reported in that table, and D and trimming were inferred from the DNA itself. The sample lists tens of thousands of clones; 75% to 90% were seen once. CDR3 length: 14 residues. The V end lost 7 bases, the J end lost 9 bases, and 21 bases lay between the germline ends. CDR1 is MNHEY and CDR2 is SVGAGI in the germline V gene. The sample taken for sequencing was peripheral blood. The gene calls are TRBV6-5 and TRBJ1-2; the D is unclear. This TCR came from a man between 65 and 85 years old with acute or convalescent COVID-19. For the CDR3, the DNA is TGTGCCAGCACGGAATCGGAGGACCCCAGTAGCTACACCTTC. This encodes CASTESEDPSSYTF.